Below, one T cell receptor (beta chain) is given with its context. This entry is derived from a study of control samples from healthy donors and cancer patients. The table came from immunoSEQ multiplex PCR; TCRdb's copy has only in-frame clones and leaves some out. The sample comprises under 150,000 clones, about 93% of which are singletons, and roughly 1.7% rests with the top ten. Trimming cost V 3 bases and J 10 bases; bases outside gene matches: 7. The CDR3 contains 15 residues. CDR1 and CDR2 from the germline V gene are LGHNA and YNFKEQ. The genes are TRBV4-2 and TRBJ2-1; 12 bases match TRBD2. The sequencing input was PBMCs. The TCR sequence derives from a man between 45 and 60 years old with head and neck cancer. The CDR3 DNA is TGTGCCAGCAGCCATCCGGGACTAGCGGGCAAGGAGCAGTTCTTC. Encoded protein: CASSHPGLAGKEQFF.